This TCR beta chain was identified during a study of cytomegalovirus exposure and HLA in healthy donors. Broader study findings: Diagnosis of cytomegalovirus status made by the classifier reportedly showed high specificity and sensitivity. Roughly even sequencing depth across donors was the assumption behind the presence/absence analyses.

The study ran its PCR with 60 Vbeta and 13 Jbeta primers. This table comes from immunoSEQ multiplex PCR, and its TCRdb copy is limited to in-frame clones, with some not included. The sample contains under 150,000 clones, 9.5% of which appear only once. The V and J ends lost 2 bases and 4 bases respectively, with 17 bases between them. Germline CDR1 reads SGDLS; CDR2 reads YYNGEE. The CDR3 loop spans 16 amino acids. This clone was detected only a few times. Antigen: not known. This chain joins TRBV9 and TRBJ2-3; D is uncertain. This receptor was identified in a man in his thirties or forties in good health and CMV-seronegative. The specimen was PBMCs. CDR3 DNA sequence: TGTGCCAGCAGCGTCGAGGTGGGTGAGTTCGCAGATACGCAGTATTTT. The encoded protein is CASSVEVGEFADTQYF.